The clone carrying this T cell receptor (beta chain) occurred many times. The antigen is undetermined. This sample stems from a study of T cell repertoires in cytomegalovirus infection. In the study overall: Based on public TCR beta signatures, there were indications of CMV infection and of a matching HLA type. Study-level results: It was HLA-C-restricted CMV-specific TCR beta clonotypes that dominated the response ex vivo.

TCRdb independently ran MiXCR on the reads; one entry per CDR3 protein. The sample contains fewer than 300,000 distinct CDR3 sequences, around 25% of which appear only once. The CDR3 is 13 residues long. CDR1 SGHVS and CDR2 FNYEAQ come from the germline V gene. V gave up 5 bases and J gave up 3 bases, with 10 bases separating them. Sequences were obtained from PBMCs. The sequence was collected from a human donor in good health (CMV status not recorded). Some clones in this sample may be carry-over from other donors' samples. The chain has TRBV7-6 and TRBJ2-5; D is ambiguous. The CDR3 spells CASSLTLKETQYF. The CDR3 nucleotides are TGTGCCAGCAGCCTGACACTAAAAGAGACCCAGTACTTC.